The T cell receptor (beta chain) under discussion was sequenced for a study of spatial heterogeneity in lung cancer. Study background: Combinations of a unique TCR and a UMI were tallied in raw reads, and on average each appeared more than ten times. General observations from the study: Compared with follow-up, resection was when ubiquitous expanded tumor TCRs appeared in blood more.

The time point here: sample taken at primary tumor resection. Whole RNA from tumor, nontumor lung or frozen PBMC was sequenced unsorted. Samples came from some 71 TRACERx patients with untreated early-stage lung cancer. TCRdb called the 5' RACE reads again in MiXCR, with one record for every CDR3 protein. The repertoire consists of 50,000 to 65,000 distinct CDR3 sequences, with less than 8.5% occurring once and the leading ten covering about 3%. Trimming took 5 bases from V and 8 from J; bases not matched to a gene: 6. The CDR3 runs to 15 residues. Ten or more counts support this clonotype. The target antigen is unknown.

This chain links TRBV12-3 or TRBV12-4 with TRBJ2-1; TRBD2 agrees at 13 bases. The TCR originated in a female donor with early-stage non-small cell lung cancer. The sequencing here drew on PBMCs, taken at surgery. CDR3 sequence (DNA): TGTGCCAGCAGTCCCCCCGGACTAGCGGGAGATGAGCAGTTCTTC. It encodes CASSPPGLAGDEQFF.